Described below is a single TCR beta chain sequence and its context. The germline gives CDR1 SGHVS, CDR2 FQNEAQ. This CDR3 is 14 amino acids long. V shed 1 base and J 4 bases; nucleotides not matched to a gene: 4. This sample is drawn from a study of blood T cell repertoires in COVID-19. About the research overall: The United States, Italy and Spain supplied acute and convalescent COVID-19 samples. The analysed material was cDNA or gDNA that came from T cells, B-cell-depleted T cells, or PBMCs.

Original handling: Amplification from reference gene primers served as the basis for estimated nucleated cell counts. Sequenced by immunoSEQ multiplex PCR; TCRdb stores in-frame clones only, minus some. V, J and clone size reflect that table, while D and trimming were determined from the DNA. The data hold about 74,000 clones, with about 88% observed a single time. This chain connects TRBV7-8 to TRBJ2-7; 7 bases match TRBD1. The receptor's source is a human donor in a cohort sampled during active COVID-19. Sequenced sample: peripheral blood. CDR3 amino acids: CASSLGQGKYEQYF. CDR3 nucleotide sequence: TGTGCCAGCAGCTTAGGACAGGGAAAATACGAGCAGTACTTC.